Presented here are 15 T cell receptor beta chains from one specimen sequenced in a study of cytomegalovirus exposure and HLA in healthy donors. The primer mix had 60 Vbeta and 13 Jbeta primers. The table came from immunoSEQ multiplex PCR; TCRdb's copy has only in-frame clones and leaves some out. The data show some 190,000 clones, roughly four fifths seen once. Sequenced: PBMCs. Receptors were obtained from a woman in her twenties or thirties in good health and CMV-seropositive.

The V call is TRBV27, the J call TRBJ2-2; D call uncertain. The germline CDR1 and CDR2 sequences are MNHEY and SMNVEV (reference sequence). The CDR3 covers 12 residues. V was clipped by 5 bases and J by 5 bases, with 6 bases between them. The CDR3 DNA reads as TGTGCCAGCAGTCCGGTGACCGGGGAGCTGTTTTTT. Translated: CASSPVTGELFF.

The CDR3 DNA follows: TGTGCCATCAGTGAGACTTTGGGGGGAGAGACCCAGTACTTC. Translated, it gives CAISETLGGETQYF. The chain links TRBV10-3 to TRBJ2-5; the D gene is possibly TRBD2 (6 bases). Germline V gene sequence: CDR1 ENHRY, CDR2 SYGVKD. The CDR3 has 14 amino acids. V gave up 2 bases and J gave up 4 bases, with 11 bases separating them.

A single count supports this clone. This rearrangement joins TRBV7-9 to TRBJ1-2; TRBD1 matches 10 bases. The J segment lost 8 bases and the V segment lost 6 bases, leaving 6 bases of the junction unmatched. CDR3 size: 13 residues. CDR1 SEHNR and CDR2 FQNEAQ come from the germline V gene (reference sequence). The CDR3 sequence is CASRTGTGEGYTF. CDR3 DNA: TGTGCCAGCAGAACCGGGACAGGGGAAGGCTACACCTTC.

In this sample, this clone turned up once. The V call is TRBV9, the J call TRBJ1-2; a possible D gene is TRBD1 (6 bases). Germline-derived CDR1 and CDR2 are SGDLS and YYNGEE. V was cut by 4 bases and J by 6 bases, with 13 bases left in between. The CDR3 is 13 residues long. The CDR3 loop is CASSKPGQNGYTF. For the CDR3, the DNA is TGTGCCAGCAGCAAACCAGGACAGAATGGCTACACCTTC.

V is TRBV4-1 and J is TRBJ2-2; D call uncertain. Germline V lookup: CDR1 MGHRA, CDR2 YSYEKL. CDR3 size: 13 residues. The germline V and J ends were trimmed by 4 bases and 0 bases, with 3 bases remaining between them. Written as DNA, the CDR3 is TGCGCCAGCAGCCCCGCGAACACCGGGGAGCTGTTTTTT. Encoded protein: CASSPANTGELFF.

This chain links TRBV29-1 with TRBJ2-7, with a tentative D call TRBD1 (5 bases). The length of the CDR3 is 12 residues. CDR1 and CDR2 (germline): SQVTM, ANQGSEA. Trimming stripped 7 bases from V and 1 base from J, with 11 bases between. CDR3 in amino acids: CSAQDNSYEQYF. As DNA, the CDR3 is TGCAGCGCCCAGGACAATTCCTACGAGCAGTACTTC.

This sequence joins TRBV28 and TRBJ2-5; 11 bases are shared with TRBD2. The DNA end is a closer match to TRBJ2-7, so the J assignment may be wrong. CDR1 MDHEN and CDR2 SYDVKM come from the germline V gene. This CDR3 has 15 residues. Written as DNA, the CDR3 is TGTGCCAGCAGTTTTTCCGGGACTAGCGGCTACGAGCAGTACTTC. Translating gives CASSFSGTSGYEQYF.

The chain has TRBV6-5 and TRBJ2-7; 8 positions match TRBD2. J gave up 4 bases and V 0 bases, and 8 bases lay outside the gene matches. The CDR3 totals 16 residues. Germline V gene data show CDR1 as MNHEY and CDR2 as SVGAGI. Written as DNA, the CDR3 is TGTGCCAGCAGTTACTCGAAAATAGCGGGAAGTTACGAGCAGTACTTC. It codes for CASSYSKIAGSYEQYF.

The CDR3 region is CASSLSAGNRLRTRGAFF. The CDR3 DNA reads TGTGCCAGCAGTTTATCGGCCGGGAACAGGTTGAGGACCCGGGGGGCTTTCTTT. This chain links TRBV27 with TRBJ1-1; TRBD1 is a possible D gene (5 bases). Trimming stripped 0 bases from V and 11 bases from J, with 28 bases between. CDR1 MNHEY and CDR2 SMNVEV come from the germline V gene (reference sequence). This CDR3 is built from 18 residues.

CDR3 DNA: TGCGCCAGCAGCGCGCGACGCCCATCCGGGACAGGGGGAAACTACGAGCAGTACTTC. The encoded protein is CASSARRPSGTGGNYEQYF. This chain joins TRBV5-1 and TRBJ2-5, with 11 nucleotides matching TRBD1. With the DNA end fitting TRBJ2-7 better, the J assignment may be wrong. This CDR3 contains 19 residues. Looked up from germline, CDR1 is SGHRS and CDR2 is YFSETQ.

The CDR3 bases are TGTGCCAGCATCGGGACAGGGAGCTCCTACGAGCAGTACTTC. It codes for CASIGTGSSYEQYF. The chain combines TRBV28 with TRBJ2-7; 9 nucleotides line up with TRBD1. The V gene end was trimmed by 7 bases and the J gene end by 0 bases; junction bases not matched to a gene: 4. From germline, CDR1 is MDHEN and CDR2 SYDVKM. The CDR3 is 14 amino acids.

The sample holds a few counts of this clone. The chain recombines TRBV7-9 with TRBJ1-4; perhaps TRBD1 as D (6 bases). The CDR3 length is 14 residues. In germline, CDR1 is SEHNR, CDR2 FQNEAQ (reference sequence). V was cut by 0 bases and J by 5 bases, with 7 bases left in between. The CDR3 loop reads CASSLATGNEKLFF. CDR3 coding DNA: TGTGCCAGCAGCTTAGCCACAGGGAATGAAAAACTGTTTTTT.

The chain joins TRBV6-1 to TRBJ2-7, with 11 bases aligning to TRBD2. V lost 6 bases, J lost 7 bases, and 8 bases stayed unmatched. Germline loops: CDR1 MNHNS, CDR2 SASEGT. The CDR3 totals 14 residues. The CDR3 DNA is TGTGCCAGCAGCCTACTAGCGGGAGTGAATGAGCAGTACTTC. Its translation: CASSLLAGVNEQYF.

The chain employs TRBV4-1 and TRBJ2-5, with a weak D call TRBD2 (5 bases). Looked up from germline, CDR1 is MGHRA and CDR2 is YSYEKL. V was clipped by 0 bases and J by 1 base, with 9 bases between them. The length of the CDR3 is 15 residues. The CDR3 sequence is CASSQDGSLQETQYF. The CDR3, as DNA: TGCGCCAGCAGCCAAGATGGGAGTCTCCAAGAGACCCAGTACTTC.

This chain links TRBV5-5 with TRBJ2-2; TRBD2 agrees at 10 bases. After removal of 0 bases from V and 7 bases from J, the junction contained 6 bases not matched to a gene. Germline V gives CDR1 SGHKS, CDR2 YYEKEE (reference sequence). This CDR3 has 16 amino acids. The CDR3 DNA follows: TGTGCCAGCAGCTTGGAGGCTAGCGGGAGAGGCGGGGAGCTGTTTTTT. As protein: CASSLEASGRGGELFF.